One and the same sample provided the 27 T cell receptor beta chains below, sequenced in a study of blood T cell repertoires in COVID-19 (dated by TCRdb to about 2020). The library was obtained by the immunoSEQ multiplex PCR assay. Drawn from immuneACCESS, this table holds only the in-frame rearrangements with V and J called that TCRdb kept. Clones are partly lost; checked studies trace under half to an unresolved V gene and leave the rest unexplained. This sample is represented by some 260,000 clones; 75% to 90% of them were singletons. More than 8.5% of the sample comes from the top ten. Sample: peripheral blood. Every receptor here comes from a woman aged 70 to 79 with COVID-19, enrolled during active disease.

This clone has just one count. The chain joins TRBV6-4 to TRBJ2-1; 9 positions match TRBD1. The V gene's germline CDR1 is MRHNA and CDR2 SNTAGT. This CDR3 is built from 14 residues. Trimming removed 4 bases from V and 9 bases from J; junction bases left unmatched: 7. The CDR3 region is CASSVLQGAGEQFF. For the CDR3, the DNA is TGTGCCAGCAGTGTCCTACAGGGGGCAGGTGAGCAGTTCTTC.

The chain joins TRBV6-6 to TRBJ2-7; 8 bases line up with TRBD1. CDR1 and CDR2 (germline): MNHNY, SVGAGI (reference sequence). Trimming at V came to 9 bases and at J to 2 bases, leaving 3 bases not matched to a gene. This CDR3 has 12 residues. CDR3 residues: CASGQGPYEQYF. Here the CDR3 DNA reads TGTGCCAGTGGACAGGGTCCCTACGAGCAGTACTTC.

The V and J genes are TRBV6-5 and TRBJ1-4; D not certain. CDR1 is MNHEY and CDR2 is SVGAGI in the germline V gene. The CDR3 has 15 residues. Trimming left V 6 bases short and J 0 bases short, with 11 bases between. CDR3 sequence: CASSPVPATNEKLFF. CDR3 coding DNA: TGTGCCAGCAGCCCGGTCCCTGCAACTAATGAAAAACTGTTTTTT.

CDR3 nucleotides: TGTGCCAGCAGTTTATCAACAGGGAGCTATGGCTACACCTTC. Its translation is CASSLSTGSYGYTF. This chain uses TRBV27 with TRBJ1-2; TRBD1 might be the D (6 bases). Trimming stripped 0 bases from V and 4 bases from J, with 9 bases between. The CDR3 consists of 14 residues. CDR1 is MNHEY and CDR2 is SMNVEV in the germline V gene (reference sequence).

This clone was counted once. CDR3 in DNA: TGTGCCAGCAGTCCTCCAGGGACAGGCTTTTACGAGCAGTACTTC. It encodes CASSPPGTGFYEQYF. The chain has TRBV28 and TRBJ2-7; 8 positions agree with TRBD1. The ends lost 5 bases at V and 4 bases at J; junction bases unmatched: 10. Germline V gives CDR1 MDHEN, CDR2 SYDVKM. CDR3 size: 15 residues.

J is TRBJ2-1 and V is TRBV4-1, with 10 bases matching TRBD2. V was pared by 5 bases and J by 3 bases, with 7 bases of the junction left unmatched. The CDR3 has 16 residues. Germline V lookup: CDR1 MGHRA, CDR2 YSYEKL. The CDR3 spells CASSGSGRGDYNEQFF. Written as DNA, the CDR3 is TGCGCCAGCAGCGGAAGCGGGAGGGGGGACTACAATGAGCAGTTCTTC.

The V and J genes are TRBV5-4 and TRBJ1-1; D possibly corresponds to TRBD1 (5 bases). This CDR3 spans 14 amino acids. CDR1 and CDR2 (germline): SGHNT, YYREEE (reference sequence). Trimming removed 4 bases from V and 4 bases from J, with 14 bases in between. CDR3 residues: CASSARGVGTEAFF. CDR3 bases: TGTGCCAGCAGCGCTCGGGGGGTCGGCACTGAAGCTTTCTTT. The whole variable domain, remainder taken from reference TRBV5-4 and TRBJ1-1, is ETGVTQSPTHLIKTRGQQVTLRCSSQSGHNTVSWYQQALGQGPQFIFQYYREEENGRGNFPPRFSGLQFPNYSSELNVNALELDDSALYLCASSARGVGTEAFFGQGTRLTVV.

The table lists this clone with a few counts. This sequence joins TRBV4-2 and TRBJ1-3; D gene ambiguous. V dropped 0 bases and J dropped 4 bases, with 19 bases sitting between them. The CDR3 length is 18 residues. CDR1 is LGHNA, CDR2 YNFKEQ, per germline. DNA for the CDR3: TGTGCCAGCAGCCAAGATCTCCCCTTCGAGGGTTTGGGAAACACCATATATTTT. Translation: CASSQDLPFEGLGNTIYF.

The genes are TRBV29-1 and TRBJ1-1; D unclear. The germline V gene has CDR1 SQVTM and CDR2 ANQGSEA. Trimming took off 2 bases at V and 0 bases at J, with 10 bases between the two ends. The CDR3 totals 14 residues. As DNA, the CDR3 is TGCAGCGTTGAAATTCCGCGGTTGAACACTGAAGCTTTCTTT. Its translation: CSVEIPRLNTEAFF.

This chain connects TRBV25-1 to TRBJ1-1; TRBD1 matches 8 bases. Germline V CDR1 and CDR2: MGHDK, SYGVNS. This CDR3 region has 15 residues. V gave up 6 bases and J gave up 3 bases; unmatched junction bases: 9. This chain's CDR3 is CASSSGGQGYTEAFF. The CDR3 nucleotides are TGTGCCAGCAGCTCCGGAGGACAGGGTTACACTGAAGCTTTCTTT. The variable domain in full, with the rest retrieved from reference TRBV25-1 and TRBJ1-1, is EADIYQTPRYLVIGTGKKITLECSQTMGHDKMYWYQQDPGMELHLIHYSYGVNSTEKGDLSSESTVSRIRTEHFPLTLESARPSHTSQYLCASSSGGQGYTEAFFGQGTRLTVV.

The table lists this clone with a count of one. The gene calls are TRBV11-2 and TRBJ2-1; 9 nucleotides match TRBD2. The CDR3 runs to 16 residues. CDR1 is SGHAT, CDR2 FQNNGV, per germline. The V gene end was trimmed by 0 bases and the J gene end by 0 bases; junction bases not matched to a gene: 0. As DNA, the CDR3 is TGTGCCAGCAGCTTAGAACTAGCGGGCTCCTACAATGAGCAGTTCTTC. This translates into CASSLELAGSYNEQFF.

The CDR3 coding sequence is TGTGCCAGCAGAAAGACAAACTCTGGAAACACCATATATTTT. Its protein is CASRKTNSGNTIYF. This sequence joins TRBV4-2 and TRBJ1-3; no firm D call. This CDR3 comprises 14 residues. The V gene lost 6 bases and the J gene lost 0 bases, with 9 bases spanning the gap. CDR1 is LGHNA and CDR2 is YNFKEQ in the germline V gene.

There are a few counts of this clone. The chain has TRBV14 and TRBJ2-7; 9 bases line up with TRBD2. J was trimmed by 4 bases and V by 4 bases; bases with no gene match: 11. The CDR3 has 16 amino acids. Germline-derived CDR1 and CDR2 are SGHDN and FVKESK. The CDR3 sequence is CASSRLSGSALYEQYF. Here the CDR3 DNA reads TGTGCCAGCAGCCGGCTTAGCGGGAGTGCTTTGTACGAGCAGTACTTC. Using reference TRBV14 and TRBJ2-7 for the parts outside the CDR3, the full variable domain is EAGVTQFPSHSVIEKGQTVTLRCDPISGHDNLYWYRRVMGKEIKFLLHFVKESKQDESGMPNNRFLAERTGGTYSTLKVQPAELEDSGVYFCASSRLSGSALYEQYFGPGTRLTVT.

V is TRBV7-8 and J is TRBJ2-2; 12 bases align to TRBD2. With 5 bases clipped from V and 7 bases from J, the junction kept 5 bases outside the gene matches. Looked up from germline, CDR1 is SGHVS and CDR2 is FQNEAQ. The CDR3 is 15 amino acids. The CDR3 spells CASSLGLAGNGELFF. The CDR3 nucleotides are TGTGCCAGCAGCCTTGGACTAGCGGGGAACGGGGAGCTGTTTTTT.

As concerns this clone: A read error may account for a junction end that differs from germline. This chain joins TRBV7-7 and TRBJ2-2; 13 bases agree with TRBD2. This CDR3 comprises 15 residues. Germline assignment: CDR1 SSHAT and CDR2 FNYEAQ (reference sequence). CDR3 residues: CASSPGLAGVGELFF. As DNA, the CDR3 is TGTGCTAGCAGCCCCGGACTAGCGGGAGTCGGGGAGCTGTTTTTT.

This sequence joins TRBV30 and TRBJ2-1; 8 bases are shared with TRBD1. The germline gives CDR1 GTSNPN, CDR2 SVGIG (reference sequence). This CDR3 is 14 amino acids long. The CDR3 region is CASNKDRDNNEQFF. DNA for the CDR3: TGTGCGTCTAACAAGGACAGGGATAACAATGAGCAGTTCTTC.

CDR3 region: CASIGTGANYGYTF. The CDR3 DNA reads TGTGCCAGTATTGGGACAGGAGCCAACTATGGCTACACCTTC. V and J are TRBV19 and TRBJ1-2, with TRBD1 matching over 8 bases. The germline V gene has CDR1 LNHDA and CDR2 SQIVND (reference sequence). The CDR3 is made up of 14 amino acids. V shed 7 bases, J shed 2 bases, and the junction held 6 bases outside the gene matches.

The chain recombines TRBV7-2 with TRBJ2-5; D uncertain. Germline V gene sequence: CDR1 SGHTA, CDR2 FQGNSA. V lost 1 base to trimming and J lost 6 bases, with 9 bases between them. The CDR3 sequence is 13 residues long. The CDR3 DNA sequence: TGTGCCAGCAGCTTAGAAATCCTTCAGACCCAGTACTTC. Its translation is CASSLEILQTQYF.

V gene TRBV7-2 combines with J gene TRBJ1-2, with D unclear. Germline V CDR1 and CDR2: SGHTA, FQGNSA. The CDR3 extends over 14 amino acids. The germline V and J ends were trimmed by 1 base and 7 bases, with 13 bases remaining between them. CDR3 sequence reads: CASSLVASFPGYTF. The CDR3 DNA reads TGTGCCAGCAGCTTAGTCGCGAGCTTTCCTGGCTACACCTTC.

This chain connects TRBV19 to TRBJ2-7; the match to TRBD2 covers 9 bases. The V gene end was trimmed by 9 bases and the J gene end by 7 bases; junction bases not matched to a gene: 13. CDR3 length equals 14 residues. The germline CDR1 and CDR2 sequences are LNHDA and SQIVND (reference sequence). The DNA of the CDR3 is TGTGCCAGCAGCCCCGGGACTAGCAGCCTGGAGCAGTACTTC. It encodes CASSPGTSSLEQYF. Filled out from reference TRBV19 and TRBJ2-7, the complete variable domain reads DGGITQSPKYLFRKEGQNVTLSCEQNLNHDAMYWYRQDPGQGLRLIYYSQIVNDFQKGDIAEGYSVSREKKESFPLTVTSAQKNPTAFYLCASSPGTSSLEQYFGPGTRLTVT.

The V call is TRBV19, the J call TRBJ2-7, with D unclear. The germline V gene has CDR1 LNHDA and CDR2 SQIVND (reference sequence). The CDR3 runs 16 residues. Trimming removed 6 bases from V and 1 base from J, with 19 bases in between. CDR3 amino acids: CASRPQHLATSYEQYF. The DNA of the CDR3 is TGTGCCAGTAGGCCCCAACACCTGGCGACATCCTACGAGCAGTACTTC. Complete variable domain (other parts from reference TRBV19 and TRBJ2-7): DGGITQSPKYLFRKEGQNVTLSCEQNLNHDAMYWYRQDPGQGLRLIYYSQIVNDFQKGDIAEGYSVSREKKESFPLTVTSAQKNPTAFYLCASRPQHLATSYEQYFGPGTRLTVT.

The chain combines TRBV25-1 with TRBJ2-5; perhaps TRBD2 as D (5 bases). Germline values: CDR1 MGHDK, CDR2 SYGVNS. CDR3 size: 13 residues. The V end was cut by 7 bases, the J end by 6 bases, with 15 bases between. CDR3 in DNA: TGTGCCAGCATCGAGGGTTGGGGTCAGACCCAGTACTTC. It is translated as CASIEGWGQTQYF.

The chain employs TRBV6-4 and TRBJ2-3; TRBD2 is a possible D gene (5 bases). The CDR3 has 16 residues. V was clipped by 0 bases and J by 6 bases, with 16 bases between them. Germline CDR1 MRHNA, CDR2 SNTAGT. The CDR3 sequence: CASSDSMAGTGDTQYF. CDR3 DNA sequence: TGTGCCAGCAGTGACTCGATGGCGGGCACGGGGGATACGCAGTATTTT.

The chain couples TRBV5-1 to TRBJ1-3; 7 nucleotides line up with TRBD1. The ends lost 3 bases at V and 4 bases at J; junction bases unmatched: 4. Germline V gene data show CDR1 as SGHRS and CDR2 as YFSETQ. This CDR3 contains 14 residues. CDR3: CASSWRDRGNTIYF. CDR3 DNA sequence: TGCGCCAGCAGCTGGAGGGACAGAGGAAACACCATATATTTT. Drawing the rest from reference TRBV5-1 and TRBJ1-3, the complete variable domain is KAGVTQTPRYLIKTRGQQVTLSCSPISGHRSVSWYQQTPGQGLQFLFEYFSETQRNKGNFPGRFSGRQFSNSRSEMNVSTLELGDSALYLCASSWRDRGNTIYFGEGSWLTVV.

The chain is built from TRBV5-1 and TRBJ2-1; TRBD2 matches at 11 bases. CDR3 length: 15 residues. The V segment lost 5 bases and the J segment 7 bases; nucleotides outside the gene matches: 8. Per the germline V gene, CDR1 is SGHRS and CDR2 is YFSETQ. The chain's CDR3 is CASSELAGEINEQFF. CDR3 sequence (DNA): TGCGCCAGCAGTGAACTAGCGGGAGAAATTAATGAGCAGTTCTTC.

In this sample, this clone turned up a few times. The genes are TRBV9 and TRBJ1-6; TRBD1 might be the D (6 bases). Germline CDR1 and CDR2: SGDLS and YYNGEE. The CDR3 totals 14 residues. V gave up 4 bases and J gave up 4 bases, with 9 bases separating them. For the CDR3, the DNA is TGTGCCAGCAGCCCCGGACAGTATAATTCACCCCTCCACTTT. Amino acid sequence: CASSPGQYNSPLHF.

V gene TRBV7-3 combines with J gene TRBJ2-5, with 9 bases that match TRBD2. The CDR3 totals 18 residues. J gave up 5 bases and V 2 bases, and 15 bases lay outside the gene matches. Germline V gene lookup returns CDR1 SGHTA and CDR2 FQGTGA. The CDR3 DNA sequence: TGTGCCAGCAGCTTAGGCGGGAGGGCCTATTGGGGATTGGAGACCCAGTACTTC. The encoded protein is CASSLGGRAYWGLETQYF.